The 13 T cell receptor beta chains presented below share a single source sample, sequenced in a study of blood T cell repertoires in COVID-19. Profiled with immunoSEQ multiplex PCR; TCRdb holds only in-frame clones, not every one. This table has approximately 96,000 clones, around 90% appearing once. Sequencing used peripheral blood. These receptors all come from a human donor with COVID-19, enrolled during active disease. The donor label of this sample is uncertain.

Here the CDR3 reads CASSLGTSGGAWQETQYF. DNA of the CDR3: TGCGCCAGCAGCTTGGGGACTAGCGGGGGGGCCTGGCAAGAGACCCAGTACTTC. The rearrangement uses TRBV5-1 and TRBJ2-5, with 15 bases that match TRBD2. The CDR3 contains 18 residues. Germline CDR1 reads SGHRS; CDR2 reads YFSETQ. V was clipped by 0 bases and J by 2 bases; unmatched bases: 5.

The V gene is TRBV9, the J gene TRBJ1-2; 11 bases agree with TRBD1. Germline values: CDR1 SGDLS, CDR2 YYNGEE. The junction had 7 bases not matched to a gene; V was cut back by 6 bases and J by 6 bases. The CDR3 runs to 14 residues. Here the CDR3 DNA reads TGTGCCAGCACCCGGGACAGGGGGATAGATGGCTACACCTTC. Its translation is CASTRDRGIDGYTF. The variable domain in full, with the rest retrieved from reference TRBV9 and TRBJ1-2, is DSGVTQTPKHLITATGQRVTLRCSPRSGDLSVYWYQQSLDQGLQFLIQYYNGEERAKGNILERFSAQQFPDLHSELNLSSLELGDSALYFCASTRDRGIDGYTFGSGTRLTVV.

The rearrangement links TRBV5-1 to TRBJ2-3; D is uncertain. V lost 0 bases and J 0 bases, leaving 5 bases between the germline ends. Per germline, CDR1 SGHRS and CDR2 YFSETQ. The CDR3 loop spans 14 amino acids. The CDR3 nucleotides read TGCGCCAGCAGCTTGGTCGGGAGCACAGATACGCAGTATTTT. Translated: CASSLVGSTDTQYF.

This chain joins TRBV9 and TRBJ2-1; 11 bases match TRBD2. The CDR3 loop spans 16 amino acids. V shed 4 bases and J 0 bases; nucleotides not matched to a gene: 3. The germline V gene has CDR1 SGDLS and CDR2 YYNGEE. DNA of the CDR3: TGTGCCAGCAGCCCAACTAGCGGGAGCTCCTACAATGAGCAGTTCTTC. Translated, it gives CASSPTSGSSYNEQFF. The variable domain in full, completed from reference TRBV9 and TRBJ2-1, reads DSGVTQTPKHLITATGQRVTLRCSPRSGDLSVYWYQQSLDQGLQFLIQYYNGEERAKGNILERFSAQQFPDLHSELNLSSLELGDSALYFCASSPTSGSSYNEQFFGPGTRLTVL.

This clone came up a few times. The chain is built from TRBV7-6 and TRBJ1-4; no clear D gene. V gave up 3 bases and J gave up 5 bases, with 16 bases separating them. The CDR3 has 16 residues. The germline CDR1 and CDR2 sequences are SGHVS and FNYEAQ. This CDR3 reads CASSFSPGRRNEKLFF. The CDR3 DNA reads TGTGCCAGCAGCTTTAGCCCCGGCAGACGAAATGAAAAACTGTTTTTT.

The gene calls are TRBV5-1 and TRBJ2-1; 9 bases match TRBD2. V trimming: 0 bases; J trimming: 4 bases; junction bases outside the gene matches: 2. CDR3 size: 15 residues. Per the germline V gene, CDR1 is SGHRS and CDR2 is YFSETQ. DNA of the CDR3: TGCGCCAGCAGCTTGGTAGCGGGGGTATACAATGAGCAGTTCTTC. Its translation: CASSLVAGVYNEQFF.

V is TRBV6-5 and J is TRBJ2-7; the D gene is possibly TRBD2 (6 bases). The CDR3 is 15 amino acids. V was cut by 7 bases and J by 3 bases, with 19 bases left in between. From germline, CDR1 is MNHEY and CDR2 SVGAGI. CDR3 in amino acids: CASTEPGLLYYEQYF. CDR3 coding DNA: TGTGCCAGCACGGAACCGGGACTTCTTTACTACGAGCAGTACTTC.

The CDR3, as DNA: TGTGCCAGCAGTTACCCAGGGCAGAGGGAGACCCAGTACTTC. Translation gives CASSYPGQRETQYF. The J gene is TRBJ2-5, the V gene TRBV6-6; D might be TRBD1 (5 bases). V was cut by 2 bases and J by 5 bases, with 12 bases left in between. The length of the CDR3 is 14 residues. The germline gives CDR1 MNHNY, CDR2 SVGAGI (reference sequence).

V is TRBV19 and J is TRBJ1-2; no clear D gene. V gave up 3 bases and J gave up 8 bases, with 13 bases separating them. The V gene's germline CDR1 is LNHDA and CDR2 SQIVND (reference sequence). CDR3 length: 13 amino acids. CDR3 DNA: TGTGCCAGTAGTATCCTCGGAGAGTGGGGCTACACCTTC. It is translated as CASSILGEWGYTF.

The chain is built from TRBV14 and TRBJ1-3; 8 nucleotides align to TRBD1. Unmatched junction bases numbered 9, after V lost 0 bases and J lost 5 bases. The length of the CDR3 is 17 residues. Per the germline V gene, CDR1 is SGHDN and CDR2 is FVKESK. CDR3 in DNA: TGTGCCAGCAGCCAAGATTGGGGACAGGCCCGCAGAAACACCATATATTTT. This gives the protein CASSQDWGQARRNTIYF.

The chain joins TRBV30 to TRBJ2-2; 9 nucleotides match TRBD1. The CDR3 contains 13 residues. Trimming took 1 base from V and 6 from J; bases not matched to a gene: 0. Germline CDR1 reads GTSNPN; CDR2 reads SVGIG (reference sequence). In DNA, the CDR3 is TGTGCCTGGAGTGGACAGGGGGCCGGGGAGCTGTTTTTT. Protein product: CAWSGQGAGELFF.

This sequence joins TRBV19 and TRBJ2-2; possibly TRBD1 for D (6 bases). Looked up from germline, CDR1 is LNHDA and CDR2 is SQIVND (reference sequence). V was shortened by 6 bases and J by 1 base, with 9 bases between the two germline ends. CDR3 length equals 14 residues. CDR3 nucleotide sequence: TGTGCCAGTAGAGGACAGTGGAACACCGGGGAGCTGTTTTTT. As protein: CASRGQWNTGELFF.

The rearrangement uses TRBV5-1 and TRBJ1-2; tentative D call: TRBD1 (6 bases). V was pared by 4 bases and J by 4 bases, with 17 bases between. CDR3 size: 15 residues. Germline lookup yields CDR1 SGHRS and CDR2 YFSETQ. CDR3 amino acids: CASSETGGRVYGYTF. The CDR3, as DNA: TGCGCCAGCAGCGAAACTGGGGGCCGAGTCTATGGCTACACCTTC.